The rows below give T cell receptor beta chains drawn from one sample of a study of shared clonotypes between healthy human individuals. Repertoires were generated with immunoSEQ multiplex PCR, while TCRdb's copy carries only in-frame clones and drops some. The data contain around 2,000,000 clones, approximately 94% of them singletons. The sample taken for sequencing was naive CD8+ T cells from PBMCs. These TCRs come from a man aged 18 to 29 in good health. Some clones in this sample may be carry-over from other donors' samples. The CDR3 runs from the conserved cysteine through the conserved F or W. D genes are given only for firm matches. For some rows the clone size is stated as once, few or many, or as a class when expanded; others skip it.

CDR3aa	CDR3nt	j_gene	d_gene	v_gene	abundance
CASSLLSNYNEQFF	TGTGCCAGCAGCTTGTTATCTAATTACAATGAGCAGTTCTTC	TRBJ2-1	.	TRBV7-2	.
CASSYERDSYEQYF	TGTGCCAGCAGTTATGAGCGGGACTCCTACGAGCAGTACTTC	TRBJ2-7	TRBD2	TRBV28	.
CASGLDRGLTEAFF	TGTGCTAGTGGCCTGGACAGGGGTTTAACCGAAGCTTTCTTT	TRBJ1-1	TRBD1	TRBV12-5	.
CASSVGGLSAEQYF	TGTGCCAGCAGCGTTGGGGGACTTTCCGCCGAGCAGTACTTC	TRBJ2-7	.	TRBV9	.
CASSLDGRYNEQFF	TGTGCCAGCAGCTTAGACGGCAGGTACAATGAGCAGTTCTTC	TRBJ2-1	.	TRBV7-8	.
CASSEGLNPSYEQYF	TGTGCCAGCAGTGAGGGACTCAATCCATCCTACGAGCAGTACTTC	TRBJ2-7	.	TRBV2	.
CASSLTSGAEQFF	TGTGCCAGCAGCTTAACGTCTGGCGCCGAGCAGTTCTTC	TRBJ2-1	.	TRBV7-3	once
CASMSGNIQYF	TGTGCCAGCATGTCGGGAAACATTCAGTACTTC	TRBJ2-4	.	TRBV4-2	.
CASSDGLANTEAFF	TGTGCCAGCAGCGACGGGCTCGCCAACACTGAAGCTTTCTTT	TRBJ1-1	.	TRBV9	.
CASSKTGLNQPQHF	TGTGCCAGCAGCAAGACAGGGCTCAATCAGCCCCAGCATTTT	TRBJ1-5	TRBD1	TRBV7-9	.